A single sample is the source of the 20 T cell receptor beta chains below, sequenced in a study of neoadjuvant anti-PD-1 for oral cavity cancer. Here immunoSEQ multiplex PCR was the method, and the copy in TCRdb shows in-frame clones only, minus some. Of tens of thousands of clones in the sample, 26% were seen once. Stated time point: after neoadjuvant nivolumab, at surgical resection. The source material was tumor tissue, sampled after nivolumab (anti-PD-1) treatment. The origin of the receptors is a person between 40 and 85 years old with oral cavity squamous cell carcinoma.

In its sample, this clone was seen a few times. The chain recombines TRBV7-2 with TRBJ1-1, with TRBD1 as a possible D gene (5 bases). The CDR3 runs to 15 residues. With 1 base removed from V and 4 bases from J, the gap between germline ends came to 13 bases. Germline V CDR1 and CDR2: SGHTA, FQGNSA. CDR3 region: CASSLVAGRGTEAFF. The CDR3 nucleotides are TGTGCCAGCAGCTTAGTAGCGGGACGGGGCACTGAAGCTTTCTTT.

This clone was counted a few times. V usage is TRBV6-1 and J usage is TRBJ2-1; TRBD2 matches 11 bases. CDR1 and CDR2 (germline): MNHNS, SASEGT. Trimming removed 7 bases from V and 0 bases from J; junction bases left unmatched: 2. The CDR3 loop spans 15 amino acids. The CDR3 loop reads CASTGLAGSYNEQFF. CDR3 in DNA: TGTGCCAGCACCGGACTAGCGGGCTCCTACAATGAGCAGTTCTTC.

The V gene is TRBV6-1, the J gene TRBJ1-5; D possibly corresponds to TRBD1 (6 bases). V lost 6 bases and J 2 bases, leaving 11 bases between the germline ends. The CDR3 is made up of 14 amino acids. The germline gives CDR1 MNHNS, CDR2 SASEGT. The CDR3 loop is CASRVQGGNQPQHF. In nucleotides, the CDR3 is TGTGCCAGCAGAGTACAGGGTGGCAATCAGCCCCAGCATTTT.

This clone was counted at least ten times. The chain links TRBV6-6 to TRBJ1-4; D unclear. The CDR3 runs to 15 residues. Germline CDR1 and CDR2: MNHNY and SVGAGI (reference sequence). Trimming stripped 4 bases from V and 0 bases from J, with 9 bases between. The DNA for the CDR3 is TGTGCCAGCAGTTTCCCTCCCGCAACTAATGAAAAACTGTTTTTT. Its translation is CASSFPPATNEKLFF.

This clone was seen more than once but under ten times. The chain is built from TRBV28 and TRBJ2-7, with D possibly being TRBD2 (6 bases). Looked up from germline, CDR1 is MDHEN and CDR2 is SYDVKM. This CDR3 is built from 16 residues. V dropped 5 bases and J dropped 4 bases, with 21 bases sitting between them. The CDR3 bases are TGTGCCAGCAGTCCCTCTGGGGGGAGAGGGAATTACGAGCAGTACTTC. Translation gives CASSPSGGRGNYEQYF.

The rearrangement joins TRBV27 to TRBJ2-3, with D hard to call. The V and J ends lost 0 bases and 2 bases respectively, with 6 bases between them. The CDR3 runs to 14 residues. Germline CDR1 is MNHEY and CDR2 is SMNVEV (reference sequence). This CDR3 is CASSLSGTTDTQYF. Written as DNA, the CDR3 is TGTGCCAGCAGTTTATCAGGCACCACAGATACGCAGTATTTT.

CDR3 residues: CASSTPRTGETYRYEQYF. The DNA for the CDR3 is TGCGCCAGCAGCACCCCCCGGACAGGAGAGACGTATCGCTACGAGCAGTACTTC. The genes are TRBV5-1 and TRBJ2-7; 7 bases line up with TRBD1. CDR1 and CDR2 from the germline V gene are SGHRS and YFSETQ. The CDR3 loop spans 18 amino acids. The V gene end was trimmed by 4 bases and the J gene end by 3 bases; junction bases not matched to a gene: 19.

This chain connects TRBV5-4 to TRBJ1-6; 8 positions agree with TRBD1. The CDR3 is 15 residues long. V gave up 4 bases and J gave up 9 bases; unmatched junction bases: 9. Germline V gene data show CDR1 as SGHNT and CDR2 as YYREEE (reference sequence). The CDR3 reads CASSLATGDVSPLHF. In DNA, the CDR3 is TGTGCCAGCAGCCTAGCGACAGGGGATGTTTCACCCCTCCACTTT.

This clone was counted a few times. The CDR3 sequence: CAWGHWGETQYF. CDR3 DNA: TGTGCCTGGGGACATTGGGGCGAGACCCAGTACTTC. This chain links TRBV30 with TRBJ2-5, with D possibly being TRBD1 (5 bases). Trimming took off 5 bases at V and 5 bases at J, with 12 bases between the two ends. The CDR3 consists of 12 residues. The germline V gene has CDR1 GTSNPN and CDR2 SVGIG (reference sequence).

V gene TRBV29-1 combines with J gene TRBJ2-3; 7 bases match TRBD2. The germline CDR1 and CDR2 sequences are SQVTM and ANQGSEA. V shed 4 bases, J shed 2 bases, and the junction held 6 bases outside the gene matches. This CDR3 spans 14 amino acids. The CDR3 DNA sequence: TGCAGCGTTGCTTCGGGGGACTACACAGATACGCAGTATTTT. Its protein product is CSVASGDYTDTQYF.

This chain uses TRBV5-1 with TRBJ2-3, with TRBD2 as a possible D gene (5 bases). This CDR3 has 13 amino acids. The V and J ends lost 4 bases and 6 bases respectively, with 12 bases between them. Germline V gene sequence: CDR1 SGHRS, CDR2 YFSETQ. CDR3 nucleotide sequence: TGCGCCAGCAGCGAGGGCGCCCGGGATACGCAGTATTTT. This translates into CASSEGARDTQYF.

This clone came up a few times. The chain has TRBV5-1 and TRBJ2-1; no definite D call. The CDR3 length is 16 residues. Trimming shortened V by 0 bases and J by 8 bases, and 18 bases separated the two germline ends. The V gene's germline CDR1 is SGHRS and CDR2 YFSETQ. The CDR3 DNA reads as TGCGCCAGCAGCTTGGGCGACTCCACGTTGGGCTATGAGCAGTTCTTC. This sequence encodes CASSLGDSTLGYEQFF.

The rearrangement uses TRBV6-4 and TRBJ2-1, with 14 positions matching TRBD2. V trimming: 6 bases; J trimming: 7 bases; junction bases outside the gene matches: 8. The CDR3 contains 16 residues. Germline lookup yields CDR1 MRHNA and CDR2 SNTAGT. The CDR3 nucleotides are TGTGCCAGCAGCCGGGATGGGACTAGCGGGGGTAATGAGCAGTTCTTC. Residues: CASSRDGTSGGNEQFF.

This sequence joins TRBV6-5 and TRBJ1-6; 7 positions match TRBD1. The CDR3 runs 14 residues. Germline-derived CDR1 and CDR2 are MNHEY and SVGAGI. V shed 1 base and J 10 bases; nucleotides not matched to a gene: 4. Written as DNA, the CDR3 is TGTGCCAGCAGTTACTTAGGGGGCAGGTCACCCCTCCACTTT. Translation gives CASSYLGGRSPLHF.

The chain employs TRBV11-1 and TRBJ1-1, with D maybe TRBD1 (6 bases). There are 13 residues in the CDR3. The V gene lost 5 bases and the J gene lost 3 bases, with 10 bases spanning the gap. CDR1 and CDR2 from the germline V gene are SGHAT and FQDESV (reference sequence). The CDR3 nucleotides read TGTGCCAGCAGCCTACAGGGTGACACTGAAGCTTTCTTT. It specifies CASSLQGDTEAFF.

This clone was detected a few times. The chain joins TRBV28 to TRBJ2-4; a possible D gene is TRBD1 (5 bases). With 10 bases removed from V and 0 bases from J, the gap between germline ends came to 13 bases. CDR3 size: 14 residues. Germline V CDR1 and CDR2: MDHEN, SYDVKM. The CDR3 DNA sequence: TGTGCCATCCAAACTCAGGGAGCCAAAAACATTCAGTACTTC. Translated: CAIQTQGAKNIQYF.

This clone turned up a few times. DNA for the CDR3: TGCGCCAGCCGAGAGCCCGTCCGACTATACGAGCAGTACTTC. Translating gives CASREPVRLYEQYF. This chain joins TRBV10-2 and TRBJ2-7; possibly TRBD2 for D (5 bases). Trimming left V 8 bases short and J 4 bases short, with 18 bases between. Germline V gene lookup returns CDR1 WSHSY and CDR2 SAAADI. This CDR3 contains 14 residues.

The gene calls are TRBV10-3 and TRBJ1-5; D is undetermined. The CDR3 is 12 residues long. The germline gives CDR1 ENHRY, CDR2 SYGVKD. V lost 3 bases to trimming and J lost 5 bases, with 5 bases between them. The CDR3 sequence: CAISDGDQPQHF. Here the CDR3 DNA reads TGTGCCATCAGTGACGGTGATCAGCCCCAGCATTTT.

The V call is TRBV30, the J call TRBJ2-7; D is perhaps TRBD2 (5 bases). V was shortened by 3 bases and J by 4 bases, with 16 bases between the two germline ends. The CDR3 totals 14 residues. Looked up from germline, CDR1 is GTSNPN and CDR2 is SVGIG (reference sequence). DNA for the CDR3: TGTGCCTGGAGCCTACCTGCCGGACTTTACGAGCAGTACTTC. Residues: CAWSLPAGLYEQYF.

By share of the sample, this clone is medium-sized. The V call is TRBV21-1, the J call TRBJ1-6. TRBV21-1 is given as a pseudogene. This CDR3 comprises 11 residues. The CDR3 DNA reads TGTGCCAGCATTGTTAATTCACCCCTCCACTTT. Translated, it gives CASIVNSPLHF.